This record concerns one T cell receptor (beta chain) sequence. TCRdb's copy holds only in-frame clones and misses some; the assay was immunoSEQ multiplex PCR. The table includes tens of thousands of clones, 78% detected once. V was pared by 3 bases and J by 8 bases, with 7 bases of the junction left unmatched. This CDR3 comprises 14 residues. Germline V gene lookup returns CDR1 SGHRS and CDR2 YFSETQ. This sample stems from a study of blood T cell repertoires in COVID-19. Study in general: There were acute and convalescent COVID-19 samples, and they came from the United States, Italy and Spain.

The sample consisted of peripheral blood. The chain links TRBV5-1 to TRBJ1-4; TRBD1 matches 7 bases. This TCR was sampled from a man at least 80 years old with acute or convalescent COVID-19. CDR3: CASSSEGAYEKLFF. In DNA form, the CDR3 reads TGCGCCAGCAGCTCTGAGGGGGCCTACGAAAAACTGTTTTTT.